The rows below give T cell receptor beta chains drawn from one sample of a study of blood T cell repertoires in COVID-19. Sequencing used immunoSEQ multiplex PCR; TCRdb keeps in-frame clones, though not all of them. The data show over 300,000 clones, with 80% to 90% seen just once and over 1% held by the top ten. Sequenced: peripheral blood. The receptors were sampled from a man aged 35 to 55 with acute or convalescent COVID-19. CDR3s include the opening cysteine and the closing phenylalanine or tryptophan. A D gene is named only where the DNA matches it firmly. Only some rows state a clone size, as once, few, many or a class for expanded clones.

v_call: TRBV7-8; d_call: TRBD2; clone_size: -; j_call: TRBJ2-1; cdr3_aa: CASSLFALTSGGPAFNEQFF; cdr3_nt: TGTGCCAGCAGCTTATTTGCTTTAACTAGCGGGGGACCCGCCTTCAATGAGCAGTTCTTC
v_call: TRBV15; d_call: TRBD1; clone_size: -; j_call: TRBJ1-1; cdr3_aa: CATSRGQLDYTEAFF; cdr3_nt: TGTGCCACCAGCAGGGGACAGCTTGACTACACTGAAGCTTTCTTT
v_call: TRBV9; d_call: TRBD2; clone_size: -; j_call: TRBJ2-3; cdr3_aa: CASSVGTSGHTDTQYF; cdr3_nt: TGTGCCAGCAGCGTAGGCACTAGCGGACACACAGATACGCAGTATTTT
v_call: TRBV20-1; d_call: -; clone_size: -; j_call: TRBJ2-6; cdr3_aa: CSASPPSGGSGANVLTF; cdr3_nt: TGCAGTGCTAGTCCCCCCTCCGGGGGCTCTGGGGCCAACGTCCTGACTTTC
v_call: TRBV28; d_call: TRBD1; clone_size: few; j_call: TRBJ1-6; cdr3_aa: CASSTSRGQGGNSPLHF; cdr3_nt: TGTGCCAGCAGCACCTCTCGCGGACAGGGTGGGAATTCACCCCTCCACTTT
v_call: TRBV29-1; d_call: -; clone_size: -; j_call: TRBJ1-4; cdr3_aa: CSVVFGGWSNEKLFF; cdr3_nt: TGCAGCGTTGTATTCGGGGGGTGGTCTAATGAAAAACTGTTTTTT
v_call: TRBV30; d_call: -; clone_size: -; j_call: TRBJ2-4; cdr3_aa: CAWSVGPAKNIQYF; cdr3_nt: TGTGCCTGGAGCGTCGGTCCAGCCAAAAACATTCAGTACTTC
v_call: TRBV19; d_call: -; clone_size: -; j_call: TRBJ2-3; cdr3_aa: CASSPLQGSTDTQYF; cdr3_nt: TGTGCCAGTAGCCCCCTTCAGGGGAGCACAGATACGCAGTATTTT
v_call: TRBV7-9; d_call: -; clone_size: -; j_call: TRBJ2-4; cdr3_aa: CASGAEDIQYF; cdr3_nt: TGTGCCAGCGGGGCCGAAGACATTCAGTACTTC
v_call: TRBV7-3; d_call: -; clone_size: -; j_call: TRBJ2-7; cdr3_aa: CASSPGHGAYEQYF; cdr3_nt: TGTGCCAGCAGCCCTGGACACGGAGCCTACGAGCAGTACTTC
v_call: TRBV5-5; d_call: TRBD1; clone_size: few; j_call: TRBJ1-1; cdr3_aa: CASSGQGLNTEAFF; cdr3_nt: TGTGCCAGCAGCGGACAGGGCCTGAACACTGAAGCTTTCTTT
v_call: TRBV6-5; d_call: TRBD1; clone_size: -; j_call: TRBJ1-2; cdr3_aa: CASSYSETGGFYGYTF; cdr3_nt: TGTGCCAGCAGTTACTCTGAGACAGGGGGGTTCTATGGCTACACCTTC
v_call: TRBV6-5; d_call: TRBD1; clone_size: -; j_call: TRBJ1-2; cdr3_aa: CASSQGQARGYTF; cdr3_nt: TGTGCCAGCAGCCAGGGACAGGCGCGTGGCTACACCTTC
v_call: TRBV10-3; d_call: -; clone_size: -; j_call: TRBJ1-2; cdr3_aa: CAISATQGATGYTF; cdr3_nt: TGTGCCATCAGTGCAACACAGGGAGCGACGGGCTACACCTTC
v_call: TRBV12-5; d_call: TRBD1; clone_size: -; j_call: TRBJ1-2; cdr3_aa: CASGLVTRLRGRLLGYTF; cdr3_nt: TGTGCTAGTGGTTTGGTGACCCGCCTCAGGGGGCGGTTGCTTGGCTACACCTTC
v_call: TRBV5-6; d_call: -; clone_size: -; j_call: TRBJ2-5; cdr3_aa: CASSLVSSEETQYF; cdr3_nt: TGTGCCAGCAGCTTGGTATCTAGCGAAGAGACCCAGTACTTC
v_call: TRBV13; d_call: TRBD2; clone_size: -; j_call: TRBJ2-2; cdr3_aa: CASSLGLAGGTGELFF; cdr3_nt: TGTGCCAGCAGCTTAGGACTAGCGGGAGGAACCGGGGAGCTGTTTTTT
v_call: TRBV6-5; d_call: -; clone_size: once; j_call: TRBJ1-3; cdr3_aa: CASPTDLTGNTIYF; cdr3_nt: TGTGCCAGTCCCACAGACCTTACTGGAAACACCATATATTTT